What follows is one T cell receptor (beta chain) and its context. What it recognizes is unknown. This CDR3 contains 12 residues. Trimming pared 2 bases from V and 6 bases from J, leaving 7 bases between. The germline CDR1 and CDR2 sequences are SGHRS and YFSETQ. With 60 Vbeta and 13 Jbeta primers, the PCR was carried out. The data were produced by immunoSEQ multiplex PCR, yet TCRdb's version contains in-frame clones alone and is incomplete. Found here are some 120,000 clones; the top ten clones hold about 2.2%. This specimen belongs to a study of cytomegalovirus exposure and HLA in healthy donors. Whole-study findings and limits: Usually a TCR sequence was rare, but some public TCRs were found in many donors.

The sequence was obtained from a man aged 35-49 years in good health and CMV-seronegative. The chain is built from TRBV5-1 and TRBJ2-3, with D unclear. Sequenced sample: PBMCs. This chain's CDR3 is CASSFPEDTQYF. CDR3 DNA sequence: TGCGCCAGCAGCTTCCCCGAGGATACGCAGTATTTT. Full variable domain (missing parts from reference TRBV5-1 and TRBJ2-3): KAGVTQTPRYLIKTRGQQVTLSCSPISGHRSVSWYQQTPGQGLQFLFEYFSETQRNKGNFPGRFSGRQFSNSRSEMNVSTLELGDSALYLCASSFPEDTQYFGPGTRLTVL.